This TCR beta chain is from a study of identical twins. General study findings and limits: Models, which agreed with sharing between unrelated individuals, nonetheless underestimated the out-of-frame TCR alpha sharing seen in monozygotic twins. With abundant cord blood beta clonotypes, insertions were fewer; memory repertoires showed no such pattern.

Trimming took off 1 base at V and 4 bases at J, with 15 bases between the two ends. Looked up from germline, CDR1 is DFQATT and CDR2 is SNEGSKA (reference sequence). The CDR3 totals 15 residues. TCRdb used MiXCR to reprocess the 5' RACE reads, holding one entry per CDR3 protein. The sample consists of roughly 250,000 distinct CDR3 sequences, more than 12% of them appearing once. Comments on this clonotype: What it binds is not known.

The clonotype was recovered from a woman between 18 and 29 years old in good health. Sequences were obtained from memory (CD45RO+) T cells sorted from blood. The V gene is TRBV20-1, the J gene TRBJ2-3; D tentatively reads TRBD1 or TRBD2 (5 bases each). CDR3 sequence: CSARGSREFPDTQYF. CDR3 DNA sequence: TGCAGTGCTAGAGGGAGCAGGGAGTTCCCAGATACGCAGTATTTT.